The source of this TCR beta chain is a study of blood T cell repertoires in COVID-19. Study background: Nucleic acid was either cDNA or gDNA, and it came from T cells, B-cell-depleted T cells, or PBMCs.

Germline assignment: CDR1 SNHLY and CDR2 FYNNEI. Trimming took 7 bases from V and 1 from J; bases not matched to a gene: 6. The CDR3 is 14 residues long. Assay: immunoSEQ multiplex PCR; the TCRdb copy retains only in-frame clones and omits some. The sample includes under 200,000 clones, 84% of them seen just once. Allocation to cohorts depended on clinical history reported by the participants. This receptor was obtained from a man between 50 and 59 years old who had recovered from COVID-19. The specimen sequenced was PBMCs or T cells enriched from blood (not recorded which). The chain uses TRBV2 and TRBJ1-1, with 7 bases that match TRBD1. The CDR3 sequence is CASTTGVENTEAFF. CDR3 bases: TGTGCCAGCACCACAGGGGTTGAGAACACTGAAGCTTTCTTT.